The 15 T cell receptor beta chains given below trace back to one sample, sequenced in a study of blood T cell repertoires in COVID-19. Profiled with immunoSEQ multiplex PCR; TCRdb holds only in-frame clones, not every one. The sample shows under 65,000 clones, 91% of them seen only once. The sequencing input was peripheral blood. The receptors shown here come from a man in his forties or fifties with acute or convalescent COVID-19.

The rearrangement joins TRBV24-1 to TRBJ2-4, with D perhaps matching TRBD1 (6 bases). V was pared by 10 bases and J by 0 bases, with 27 bases between. CDR1 is KGHDR, CDR2 SFDVKD, per germline. This CDR3 spans 19 amino acids. The CDR3 here is CATPIDTNWTVLAKNIQYF. The CDR3 coding sequence is TGTGCCACACCAATAGATACCAATTGGACAGTCCTAGCCAAAAACATTCAGTACTTC.

The V gene is TRBV7-8, the J gene TRBJ2-1; TRBD1 is a possible D gene (6 bases). The CDR3 sequence is 14 residues long. The germline V gene has CDR1 SGHVS and CDR2 FQNEAQ. Between the trimmed V and J ends, which lost 7 bases and 4 bases, there was a span of 14 bases. CDR3 in DNA: TGTGCCAGCACCCACGACAGGTCTTACAATGAGCAGTTCTTC. Protein: CASTHDRSYNEQFF.

V usage is TRBV5-1 and J usage is TRBJ2-2, with 7 bases matching TRBD1. Germline CDR1 and CDR2: SGHRS and YFSETQ. The V and J ends lost 7 bases and 6 bases, in that order; junction bases with no gene match: 6. The CDR3 covers 13 residues. Here the CDR3 reads CASRDSLSGELFF. The CDR3 coding sequence is TGCGCCAGCCGGGACAGTCTTTCCGGGGAGCTGTTTTTT.

This chain links TRBV5-1 with TRBJ2-2, with 11 bases identical to TRBD1. This CDR3 has 15 residues. Germline trimming cut 7 bases from V and 5 bases from J; bases unmatched to any gene: 7. Per the germline V gene, CDR1 is SGHRS and CDR2 is YFSETQ. CDR3 sequence (DNA): TGCGCCAGCTTCGGACAGGGGGCGATGACCGGGGAGCTGTTTTTT. Translation gives CASFGQGAMTGELFF.

The chain has TRBV7-9 and TRBJ2-1; perhaps TRBD2 as D (7 bases). CDR3 length: 16 amino acids. The germline V gene has CDR1 SEHNR and CDR2 FQNEAQ (reference sequence). Trimming cost V 0 bases and J 0 bases, with 9 bases left between them. Here the CDR3 reads CASSLAGGRSYNEQFF. The CDR3 bases are TGTGCCAGCAGCTTAGCCGGGGGGCGCTCCTACAATGAGCAGTTCTTC.

This clone was seen a few times. The V gene is TRBV7-2, the J gene TRBJ2-7; the match to TRBD1 covers 10 bases. CDR1 and CDR2 (germline): SGHTA, FQGNSA. The CDR3 consists of 13 residues. Trimming cost V 5 bases and J 6 bases; bases outside gene matches: 4. The CDR3 loop is CASSGRDRGEQYF. In nucleotides, the CDR3 is TGTGCCAGCAGCGGCCGGGACAGGGGCGAGCAGTACTTC.

The genes are TRBV20-1 and TRBJ1-1, with 8 bases aligning to TRBD1. The CDR3 consists of 14 residues. Germline CDR1 reads DFQATT; CDR2 reads SNEGSKA (reference sequence). J was trimmed by 1 base and V by 3 bases; bases with no gene match: 4. CDR3 DNA: TGCAGTGCTAGTGGGACAGGTGGGAACACTGAAGCTTTCTTT. Amino acids: CSASGTGGNTEAFF.

The chain combines TRBV20-1 with TRBJ2-1, with 10 bases matching TRBD1. The V and J ends lost 3 bases and 7 bases, in that order; junction bases with no gene match: 9. CDR1 and CDR2 from the germline V gene are DFQATT and SNEGSKA (reference sequence). The CDR3 is 15 residues long. The chain's CDR3 is CSASHWTGGRNEQFF. The CDR3 DNA reads TGCAGTGCTAGTCACTGGACAGGGGGTCGGAATGAGCAGTTCTTC.

This clone was seen just once. The chain carries TRBV2 and TRBJ2-4, with 8 bases that match TRBD2. The trim removed 2 bases at V and 8 bases at J, leaving 5 bases unmatched. This CDR3 contains 14 residues. Germline values: CDR1 SNHLY, CDR2 FYNNEI. The CDR3 is CASSEPAGGDIQYF. The DNA of the CDR3 is TGTGCCAGCAGTGAACCTGCGGGGGGAGACATTCAGTACTTC.

This chain uses TRBV12-3 or TRBV12-4 with TRBJ2-2, with D possibly being TRBD2 (6 bases). CDR3 length: 13 amino acids. V lost 7 bases and J 7 bases, leaving 13 bases between the germline ends. CDR3 DNA: TGTGCCAGCAACCGGCAAGCGGGCGGGGAGCTGTTTTTT. Encoded protein: CASNRQAGGELFF.

The chain employs TRBV30 and TRBJ2-5, with unresolved D. Germline V gene lookup returns CDR1 GTSNPN and CDR2 SVGIG (reference sequence). This CDR3 region has 14 residues. Trimming stripped 1 base from V and 5 bases from J, with 14 bases between. This chain's CDR3 is CAWSGLLARETQYF. The CDR3 DNA follows: TGTGCCTGGAGTGGACTGCTCGCGCGGGAGACCCAGTACTTC.

This chain connects TRBV6-1 to TRBJ2-7; 16 bases map to TRBD2. The CDR3 totals 18 residues. The ends lost 3 bases at V and 3 bases at J; junction bases unmatched: 8. The germline CDR1 and CDR2 sequences are MNHNS and SASEGT. The CDR3 loop reads CASSEGLAGGQYNYEQYF. The CDR3 DNA is TGTGCCAGCAGTGAGGGACTAGCGGGGGGGCAGTACAACTACGAGCAGTACTTC.

The V and J genes are TRBV14 and TRBJ1-1, with 10 bases matching TRBD1. Germline V gene data show CDR1 as SGHDN and CDR2 as FVKESK. The length of the CDR3 is 16 residues. Trimming removed 4 bases from V and 5 bases from J; junction bases left unmatched: 10. CDR3 residues: CASSPTGGPARTEAFF. CDR3 DNA sequence: TGTGCCAGCAGCCCGACAGGGGGCCCGGCACGTACTGAAGCTTTCTTT.

This chain connects TRBV11-2 to TRBJ1-1; maybe TRBD1 (6 bases). The germline gives CDR1 SGHAT, CDR2 FQNNGV. Trimming pared 7 bases from V and 10 bases from J, leaving 16 bases between. This CDR3 comprises 12 residues. Here the CDR3 reads CASTEGGRGAFF. The CDR3 DNA follows: TGTGCCAGCACCGAGGGGGGGCGCGGAGCTTTCTTT.

The gene calls are TRBV19 and TRBJ1-5; D is perhaps TRBD1 (6 bases). The V end lost 5 bases, the J end lost 5 bases, and 13 bases lay between the germline ends. There are 14 residues in the CDR3. Germline values: CDR1 LNHDA, CDR2 SQIVND (reference sequence). As DNA, the CDR3 is TGTGCCAGTAGTGTTGACAGGATTTATCAGCCCCAGCATTTT. This gives the protein CASSVDRIYQPQHF. The full variable domain, completed using reference TRBV19 and TRBJ1-5, is DGGITQSPKYLFRKEGQNVTLSCEQNLNHDAMYWYRQDPGQGLRLIYYSQIVNDFQKGDIAEGYSVSREKKESFPLTVTSAQKNPTAFYLCASSVDRIYQPQHFGDGTRLSIL.